A single sample is the source of the 20 T cell receptor beta chains below, sequenced in a study of control samples from healthy donors and cancer patients. Only in-frame clones appear in the TCRdb table, and some are missing; sequencing was by immunoSEQ multiplex PCR. The sample carries about 120,000 clones, roughly 92% recorded once. What was sequenced was blood. The source of these receptors is a man between 18 and 35 years old in good health.

The chain combines TRBV29-1 with TRBJ1-2; D remains ambiguous. The CDR3 consists of 16 residues. V lost 1 base, J lost 0 bases, and 15 bases lay in between. Germline V gene sequence: CDR1 SQVTM, CDR2 ANQGSEA. The CDR3 nucleotides are TGCAGCGTTGAAGCTGATGGACGGGTAGCTAACTATGGCTACACCTTC. Translating gives CSVEADGRVANYGYTF.

The chain carries TRBV5-6 and TRBJ2-5; 10 bases fit TRBD2. Germline CDR1 is SGHDT and CDR2 is YYEEEE. The CDR3 spans 16 residues. The J segment lost 4 bases and the V segment lost 2 bases, leaving 8 bases of the junction unmatched. The CDR3 DNA is TGTGCCAGCAGCTTAGGAGCGGGGGGGCCGGGAGAGACCCAGTACTTC. Translation gives CASSLGAGGPGETQYF.

This rearrangement joins TRBV19 to TRBJ1-5; no definite D call. The CDR3 is made up of 14 amino acids. CDR1 is LNHDA and CDR2 is SQIVND in the germline V gene (reference sequence). Trimming stripped 3 bases from V and 3 bases from J, with 9 bases between. DNA of the CDR3: TGTGCCAGTAGTATTAGACACTTCAATCAGCCCCAGCATTTT. Translating it yields CASSIRHFNQPQHF.

The chain recombines TRBV7-2 with TRBJ2-7, with 10 bases matching TRBD2. The length of the CDR3 is 15 residues. The V gene's germline CDR1 is SGHTA and CDR2 FQGNSA. J was trimmed by 5 bases and V by 2 bases; bases with no gene match: 6. The CDR3 nucleotides read TGTGCCAGCAGCTTAAAAGGGACTAGCGTACACGAGCAGTACTTC. Translated: CASSLKGTSVHEQYF.

V is TRBV7-2 and J is TRBJ2-2; maybe TRBD1 (6 bases). The CDR3 sequence is 17 residues long. The ends were cut back, 1 base at V and 5 bases at J, with 17 bases in the middle. CDR1 and CDR2 from the germline V gene are SGHTA and FQGNSA. The CDR3, as DNA: TGTGCCAGCAGCTTAGTGGGGCAGGGGTTAAGTACCGGGGAGCTGTTTTTT. Protein: CASSLVGQGLSTGELFF.

The V call is TRBV9, the J call TRBJ2-3; possible D gene TRBD1, 5 bases. Germline values: CDR1 SGDLS, CDR2 YYNGEE. This CDR3 spans 14 amino acids. Trimming pared 3 bases from V and 0 bases from J, leaving 8 bases between. CDR3 protein: CASSGTTSTDTQYF. In DNA, the CDR3 is TGTGCCAGCAGCGGGACAACTAGCACAGATACGCAGTATTTT. Filled out from reference TRBV9 and TRBJ2-3, the complete variable domain reads DSGVTQTPKHLITATGQRVTLRCSPRSGDLSVYWYQQSLDQGLQFLIQYYNGEERAKGNILERFSAQQFPDLHSELNLSSLELGDSALYFCASSGTTSTDTQYFGPGTRLTVL.

The chain links TRBV5-1 to TRBJ2-7; 7 bases are shared with TRBD1. Trimming removed 1 base from V and 5 bases from J; junction bases left unmatched: 0. CDR3 length equals 12 residues. Germline lookup yields CDR1 SGHRS and CDR2 YFSETQ. The DNA for the CDR3 is TGCGCCAGCAGCTTGACAGGGGACGAGCAGTACTTC. This sequence encodes CASSLTGDEQYF.

The V gene is TRBV5-4, the J gene TRBJ2-3; D gene ambiguous. Trimming stripped 6 bases from V and 3 bases from J, with 17 bases between. The V gene's germline CDR1 is SGHNT and CDR2 YYREEE (reference sequence). The CDR3 loop spans 15 amino acids. CDR3 coding DNA: TGTGCCAGCACCCGTAGTGGTAGATCGACAGATACGCAGTATTTT. It encodes CASTRSGRSTDTQYF.

The chain couples TRBV7-3 to TRBJ1-1, with D perhaps TRBD1 (6 bases). The CDR3 has 14 residues. V lost 2 bases and J lost 6, with 13 bases in between. Germline CDR1 is SGHTA and CDR2 is FQGTGA. The CDR3, as DNA: TGTGCCAGCAGCTTACCCACAGGGATTGCTGAAGCTTTCTTT. The encoded protein is CASSLPTGIAEAFF.

In this sample, this clone turned up once. The chain is built from TRBV9 and TRBJ1-2; D gene ambiguous. CDR3 size: 15 residues. V shed 3 bases and J shed 4 bases, with 16 bases lying between them. Germline V gives CDR1 SGDLS, CDR2 YYNGEE. The CDR3 protein is CASSGVARGGYGYTF. The DNA of the CDR3 is TGTGCCAGCAGCGGGGTCGCACGGGGTGGCTATGGCTACACCTTC.

This clone has just a few counts. V gene TRBV7-2 combines with J gene TRBJ2-7; the match to TRBD2 covers 9 bases. CDR1 is SGHTA and CDR2 is FQGNSA in the germline V gene. The CDR3 consists of 14 residues. Trimming cost V 5 bases and J 5 bases; bases outside gene matches: 7. CDR3 loop: CASSQRTSADEQYF. The DNA of the CDR3 is TGTGCCAGCAGCCAGAGGACTAGCGCCGACGAGCAGTACTTC.

In its sample, this clone was seen a few times. Other DNA sequences in the sample encode the same CDR3. The chain employs TRBV6-1 and TRBJ1-6; TRBD1 agrees at 10 bases. Germline trimming cut 1 base from V and 6 bases from J; bases unmatched to any gene: 0. This CDR3 has 15 amino acids. The germline V gene has CDR1 MNHNS and CDR2 SASEGT. The CDR3 here is CASSEGTGGNSPLHF. The DNA of the CDR3 is TGTGCCAGCAGTGAAGGGACAGGGGGTAATTCACCCCTCCACTTT.

The V call is TRBV4-1, the J call TRBJ1-5; D is unclear. The V gene's germline CDR1 is MGHRA and CDR2 YSYEKL. This CDR3 is built from 15 residues. Trimming cost V 1 base and J 5 bases, with 12 bases left between them. CDR3 DNA: TGCGCCAGCAGCCAAGTGGGAAACGCGGATCAGCCCCAGCATTTT. It yields the protein CASSQVGNADQPQHF.

The chain uses TRBV5-1 and TRBJ1-4; D gene unclear. Germline assignment: CDR1 SGHRS and CDR2 YFSETQ. V gave up 2 bases and J gave up 7 bases, with 12 bases separating them. This CDR3 contains 14 residues. CDR3 sequence: CASSFGIDTEKLFF. The CDR3 DNA reads TGCGCCAGCAGCTTCGGGATAGACACTGAAAAACTGTTTTTT.

The CDR3 sequence is CASSRGGAVNEKLFF. CDR3 in DNA: TGTGCCAGCAGCCGGGGTGGGGCAGTGAATGAAAAACTGTTTTTT. The chain uses TRBV5-4 and TRBJ1-4; tentative D call: TRBD1 (5 bases). V was shortened by 4 bases and J by 5 bases, with 15 bases between the two germline ends. Germline loops: CDR1 SGHNT, CDR2 YYREEE (reference sequence). The CDR3 is 15 residues long.

This clone was recorded once. The V and J genes are TRBV19 and TRBJ1-4; D is uncertain. V was cut by 0 bases and J by 10 bases, with 6 bases left in between. The CDR3 runs to 12 residues. CDR1 is LNHDA and CDR2 is SQIVND in the germline V gene (reference sequence). The CDR3 DNA reads TGTGCCAGTAGTATAGACAGACTAAAACTGTTTTTT. This encodes CASSIDRLKLFF.

The CDR3 sequence: CASSLGGPGNYGYTF. For the CDR3, the DNA is TGCGCCAGCAGCTTGGGGGGCCCCGGGAACTATGGCTACACCTTC. V and J are TRBV5-1 and TRBJ1-2; a possible D gene is TRBD1 (5 bases). The V and J ends lost 0 bases and 2 bases respectively, with 11 bases between them. The CDR3 is made up of 15 amino acids. CDR1 is SGHRS and CDR2 is YFSETQ in the germline V gene.

This rearrangement joins TRBV3-1 (or the pseudogene TRBV3-2) to TRBJ1-1, with D uncertain. Germline loops: CDR1 LGHDT, CDR2 YNNKEL (reference sequence). V lost 3 bases and J 6 bases, leaving 5 bases between the germline ends. The CDR3 sequence is 11 residues long. The CDR3 spells CASSHQAEAFF. As DNA, the CDR3 is TGTGCCAGCAGCCACCAGGCTGAAGCTTTCTTT.

V gene TRBV10-3 combines with J gene TRBJ2-1; the match to TRBD2 covers 13 bases. Germline-derived CDR1 and CDR2 are ENHRY and SYGVKD. The CDR3 is 17 amino acids. J gave up 4 bases and V 3 bases, and 6 bases lay outside the gene matches. CDR3 loop: CAISDRGLAGVYNEQFF. CDR3 bases: TGTGCCATCAGTGACCGCGGACTAGCGGGGGTTTACAATGAGCAGTTCTTC.

V is TRBV9 and J is TRBJ2-5, with D possibly TRBD2 on 7 matching bases. The CDR3 contains 14 residues. The germline gives CDR1 SGDLS, CDR2 YYNGEE. The ends were cut back, 4 bases at V and 5 bases at J, with 15 bases in the middle. The CDR3 DNA reads as TGTGCCAGCAGCTCTGGCGGGGGCCGGGAGACCCAGTACTTC. It codes for CASSSGGGRETQYF. Filled out from reference TRBV9 and TRBJ2-5, the complete variable domain reads DSGVTQTPKHLITATGQRVTLRCSPRSGDLSVYWYQQSLDQGLQFLIQYYNGEERAKGNILERFSAQQFPDLHSELNLSSLELGDSALYFCASSSGGGRETQYFGPGTRLLVL.